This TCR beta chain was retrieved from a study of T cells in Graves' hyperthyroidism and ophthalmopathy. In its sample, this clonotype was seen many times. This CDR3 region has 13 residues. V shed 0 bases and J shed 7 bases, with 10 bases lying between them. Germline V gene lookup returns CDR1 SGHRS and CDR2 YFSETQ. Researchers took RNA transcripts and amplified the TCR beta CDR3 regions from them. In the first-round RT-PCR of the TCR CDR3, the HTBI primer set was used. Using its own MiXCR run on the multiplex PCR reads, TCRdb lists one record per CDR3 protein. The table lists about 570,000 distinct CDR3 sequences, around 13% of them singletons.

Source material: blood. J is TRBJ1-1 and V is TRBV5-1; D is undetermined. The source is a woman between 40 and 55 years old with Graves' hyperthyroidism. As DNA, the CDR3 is TGCGCCAGCAGCTTGGAGGCCGGCAGTGAAGCTTTCTTT. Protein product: CASSLEAGSEAFF.